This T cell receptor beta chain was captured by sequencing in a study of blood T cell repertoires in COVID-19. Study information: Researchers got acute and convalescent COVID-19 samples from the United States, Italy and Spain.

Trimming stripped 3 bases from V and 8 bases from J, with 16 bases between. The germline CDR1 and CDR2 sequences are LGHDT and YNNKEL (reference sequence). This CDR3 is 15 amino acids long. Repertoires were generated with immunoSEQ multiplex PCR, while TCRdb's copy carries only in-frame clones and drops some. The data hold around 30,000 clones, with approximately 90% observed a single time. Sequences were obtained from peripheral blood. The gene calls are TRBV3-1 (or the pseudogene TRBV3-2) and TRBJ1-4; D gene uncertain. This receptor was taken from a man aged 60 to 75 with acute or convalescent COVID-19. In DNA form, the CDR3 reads TGTGCCAGCAGCCAGCGCACCACCGGCGGGGAAAAACTGTTTTTT. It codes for CASSQRTTGGEKLFF.